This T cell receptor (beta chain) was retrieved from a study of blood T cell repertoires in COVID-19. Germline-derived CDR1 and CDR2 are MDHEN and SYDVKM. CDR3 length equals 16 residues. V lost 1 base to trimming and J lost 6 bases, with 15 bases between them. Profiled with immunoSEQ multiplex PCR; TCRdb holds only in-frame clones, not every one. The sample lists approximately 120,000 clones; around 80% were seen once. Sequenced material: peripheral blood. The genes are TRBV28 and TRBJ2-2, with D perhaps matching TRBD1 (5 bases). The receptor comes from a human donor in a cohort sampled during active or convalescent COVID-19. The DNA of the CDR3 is TGTGCCAGCAGTTTATTGGCAGGGTTGAAGGCCGGGGAGCTGTTTTTT. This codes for CASSLLAGLKAGELFF.